A selection of T cell receptor beta chains follows, all from one sample in a study of T cell repertoires in cytomegalovirus infection. The antigens of these receptors remain unknown. TCRdb reprocessed the reads via MiXCR and lists one record per CDR3 protein. The sample includes 570,000 or so distinct CDR3 sequences, around 40% of them seen just once. The material sequenced was cultured PBMCs, taken from culture after CMV antigen stimulation. Every receptor here comes from a human donor in good health (CMV status not recorded). Some clones in this sample may be carry-over from other donors' samples. Each CDR3 is given with its conserved first and last residue. A D gene is named only where the DNA matches it firmly. Size is omitted from some rows. Given values are once, few, many or a class for expanded clones.

- | - | TRBJ1-5 | TRBV12-3/TRBV12-4 | TGTGCCAGCCGACAGTTTAGCAATCAGCCCCAGCATTTT | CASRQFSNQPQHF
TRBD1 | - | TRBJ1-2 | TRBV7-9 | TGTGCCAGCAGCTTAGTCCGGGACAGCTATGGCTACACCTTC | CASSLVRDSYGYTF
TRBD2 | - | TRBJ2-3 | TRBV7-8 | TGTGCCAGCAGCTTAGTAACCGGGAGGTACACAGATACGCAGTATTTT | CASSLVTGRYTDTQYF
- | few | TRBJ1-1 | TRBV7-8 | TGTGCCAGCAGCGTCCCCGGGACGAACACTGAAGCTTTCTTT | CASSVPGTNTEAFF
- | - | TRBJ1-1 | TRBV10-3 | TGTGCCATCAGAGACGGACAGAGAGAAGCTTTCTTT | CAIRDGQREAFF
- | once | TRBJ2-6 | TRBV6-2/TRBV6-3 | TGTGCCAGCAGTTACTCGGGGGGACCTGGGGCCAACGTCCTGACTTTC | CASSYSGGPGANVLTF
- | few | TRBJ1-5 | TRBV12-3/TRBV12-4 | TGTGCCAGCTCGAGCAGGGACAATCAGCCCCAGCATTTT | CASSSRDNQPQHF
- | - | TRBJ2-3 | TRBV7-2 | TGTGCCAGCAGCTTGGTAGCCGGGGATACGCAGTATTTT | CASSLVAGDTQYF
- | few | TRBJ2-1 | TRBV28 | TGTGCCAGCAGAACGACGGGGTACAATGAGCAGTTCTTC | CASRTTGYNEQFF
- | few | TRBJ2-1 | TRBV6-2/TRBV6-3 | TGTGCCAGCGCCCGGCGGCCGAATGAGCAGTTCTTC | CASARRPNEQFF
- | few | TRBJ2-5 | TRBV11-2 | TGTGCCAGCAGCCCCACAACCCAAGAGACCCAGTACTTC | CASSPTTQETQYF
TRBD2 | - | TRBJ2-2 | TRBV7-9 | TGTGCCAGCAGCGGGACTAGCGGGGGGGATCCCGGGGAGCTGTTTTTT | CASSGTSGGDPGELFF
TRBD1 | - | TRBJ1-5 | TRBV20-1 | TGCAGTGCCGCCGGGACAGGGAATCAGCCCCAGCATTTT | CSAAGTGNQPQHF
- | few | TRBJ1-2 | TRBV19 | TGTGCCAGTAGTGCCTATCACCGGGCAGATCCGTATGGCTACACCTTC | CASSAYHRADPYGYTF
- | - | TRBJ2-5 | TRBV2 | TGTGCCAGCAGTGAATTGGACATCGCGTATGAGACCCAGTACTTC | CASSELDIAYETQYF